This TCR beta chain was retrieved from a study of vaccination and CD4 T cells after COVID-19. Across the study: Convalescent patients were SARS-CoV-2 positive by nasal swab PCR; several mild, one severe. The study enrolled six male and four female convalescents, two of whom were Hispanic.

The Oncomine TCR Beta short-read assay was applied to DNA of cultured CD4+ T cells. TCRdb re-called the PCR reads with MiXCR, one entry per CDR3 protein. The sample includes 20,000 to 25,000 distinct CDR3 sequences, around a third of them seen just once. The treatment was: approximately nine-day PBMC culture with coronavirus spike peptide pools or control peptides (ViraFEST assay). TCRs were sequenced by ViraFEST after antigen-specific T cells had been expanded with peptide pools. Peptide pools at roughly 11 ug/ml, together with 7.5 to 10 IU/ml IL-2, were added to cultures of some 1.9 million PBMCs per well. The CDR3 has 14 residues. Germline V gene data show CDR1 as SGHNT and CDR2 as YENEEA. Trimming cost V 0 bases and J 3 bases, with 9 bases left between them. With respect to this clonotype: No antigen is known for it.

The receptor's source is a human donor with COVID-19. The gene calls are TRBV11-3 and TRBJ2-7; D is unclear. Sequenced input: cultured CD4+ T cells from blood. DNA for the CDR3: TGTGCCAGCAGCTTAGAGCTCAACGTCTACGAGCAGTACTTC. Amino acid sequence: CASSLELNVYEQYF.